This T cell receptor beta chain emerged from a study of control samples from healthy donors and cancer patients. Data came from immunoSEQ multiplex PCR; TCRdb stores just in-frame clones and leaves some out. The repertoire holds 50,000 or so clones, with approximately 86% as singletons. The germline CDR1 and CDR2 sequences are LGHDT and YNNKEL (reference sequence). This CDR3 is built from 13 residues. The V and J ends lost 1 base and 14 bases respectively, with 17 bases between them. The sequenced sample was blood. V is TRBV3-1 (or the pseudogene TRBV3-2) and J is TRBJ1-1, with D tentatively TRBD1 (5 bases). The receptor comes from a man aged 45-65 years in good health. The CDR3: CASSQVLSGALFF. CDR3 bases: TGTGCCAGCAGCCAAGTCCTCTCCGGGGCATTATTCTTT.